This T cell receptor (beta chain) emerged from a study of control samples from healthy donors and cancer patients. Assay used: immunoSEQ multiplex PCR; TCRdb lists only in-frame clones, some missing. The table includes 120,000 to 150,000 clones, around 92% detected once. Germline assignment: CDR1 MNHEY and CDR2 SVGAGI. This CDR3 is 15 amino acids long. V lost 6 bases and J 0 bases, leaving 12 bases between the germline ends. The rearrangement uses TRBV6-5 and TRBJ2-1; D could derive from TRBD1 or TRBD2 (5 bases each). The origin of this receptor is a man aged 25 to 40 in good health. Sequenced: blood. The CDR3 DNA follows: TGTGCCAGCAGCTCCGGGGCTAGCTCCTACAATGAGCAGTTCTTC. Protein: CASSSGASSYNEQFF.